The T cell receptor (beta chain) described here comes from a study of control samples from healthy donors and cancer patients. This clone was counted a few times. Libraries were prepared by immunoSEQ multiplex PCR; TCRdb keeps only in-frame clonotypes and omits some of them. Among about 59,000 clones listed, more than 70% were seen once. The source material was PBMCs. The sequence was collected from a woman in her sixties or seventies with lung cancer.

The CDR3 is CASSWSGGSTDTQYF. For the CDR3, the DNA is TGTGCCAGCAGCTGGAGCGGGGGTAGCACAGATACGCAGTATTTT. This rearrangement joins TRBV7-3 to TRBJ2-3; 8 bases line up with TRBD2. This CDR3 spans 15 amino acids. Per germline, CDR1 SGHTA and CDR2 FQGTGA. J gave up 0 bases and V 4 bases, and 3 bases lay outside the gene matches.